This T cell receptor (beta chain) was obtained from a study of blood T cell repertoires in COVID-19. Study details: Donors in the United States, Italy and Spain gave samples during acute or convalescent COVID-19. T cells, B-cell-depleted T cells, or PBMCs supplied cDNA or gDNA.

The J segment lost 4 bases and the V segment lost 3 bases, leaving 6 bases of the junction unmatched. The V gene's germline CDR1 is LNHDA and CDR2 SQIVND (reference sequence). CDR3 length: 15 amino acids. This clone was recorded once. Authors' processing steps: The authors estimated nucleated cell counts from reference gene primer amplification. Repertoires were generated with immunoSEQ multiplex PCR, while TCRdb's copy carries only in-frame clones and drops some. V and J calls and clone size come straight from that table; D and trimming were deduced from the DNA. The sample yields just over 80,000 clones, roughly 79% seen once.

Sequencing was done on a sample of peripheral blood. The chain is built from TRBV19 and TRBJ1-1, with 9 positions matching TRBD1. This receptor was taken from an elderly man with acute or convalescent COVID-19. CDR3 nucleotide sequence: TGTGCCAGTAGTATTGGGGGACAGGGAGGCACTGAAGCTTTCTTT. Encoded protein: CASSIGGQGGTEAFF.